This TCR beta chain comes out of a study of CD4 T cells in relation to SARS-CoV-2 and coronaviruses. Study conclusions and caveats: According to naive versus memory sequencing, detected responses are memory recall, not newly primed. The cross-reactivity analysis covered only spike protein, not other viral proteins.

The data were produced by immunoSEQ multiplex PCR, yet TCRdb's version contains in-frame clones alone and is incomplete. The sample carries roughly 63,000 clones, about 94% recorded once. The CDR3 totals 15 residues. Trimming stripped 5 bases from V and 0 bases from J, with 13 bases between. CDR1 MDHEN and CDR2 SYDVKM come from the germline V gene. A note on this clone: Its antigen is unknown.

Unexposed donor CD4+ T cells date from 2011-2018, before the COVID-19 pandemic. The chain couples TRBV28 to TRBJ2-5; possible D gene TRBD1, 6 bases. The sequence derives from a human donor in good health. The sequenced sample was naive CD4+ T cells from PBMCs. Subset meaning: naive CD4+ T cells isolated by negative enrichment. For the CDR3, the DNA is TGTGCCAGCAGTCCCGGGACAACGTACCAAGAGACCCAGTACTTC. Translated, it gives CASSPGTTYQETQYF.